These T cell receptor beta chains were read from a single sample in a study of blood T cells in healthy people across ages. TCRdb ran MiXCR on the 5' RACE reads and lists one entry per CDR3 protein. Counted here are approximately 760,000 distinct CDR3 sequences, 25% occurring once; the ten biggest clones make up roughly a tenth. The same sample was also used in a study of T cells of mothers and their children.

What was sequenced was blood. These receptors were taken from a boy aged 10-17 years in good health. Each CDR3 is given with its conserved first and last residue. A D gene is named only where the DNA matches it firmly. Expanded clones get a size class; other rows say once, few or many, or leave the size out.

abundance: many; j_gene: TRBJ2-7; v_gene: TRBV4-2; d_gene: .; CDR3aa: CASSPLGSYEQYF; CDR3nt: TGTGCCAGCAGCCCCCTCGGGAGCTACGAGCAGTACTTC
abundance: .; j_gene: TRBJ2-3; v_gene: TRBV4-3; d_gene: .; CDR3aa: CASSQESVADTQYF; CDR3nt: TGCGCCAGCAGCCAAGAGTCGGTCGCAGATACGCAGTATTTT
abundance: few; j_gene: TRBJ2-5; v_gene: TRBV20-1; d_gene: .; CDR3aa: CSASGDQETQYF; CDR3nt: TGCAGTGCTAGCGGGGATCAAGAGACCCAGTACTTC
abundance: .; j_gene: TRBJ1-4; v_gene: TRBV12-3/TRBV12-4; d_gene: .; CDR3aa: CASSRQGSGEKLFF; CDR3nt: TGTGCCAGCAGTCGCCAGGGGAGTGGTGAAAAACTGTTTTTT
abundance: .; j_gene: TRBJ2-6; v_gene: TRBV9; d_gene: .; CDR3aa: CASSALTGNSGADVLTF; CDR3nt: TGTGCCAGCAGCGCTCTTACAGGGAACTCTGGGGCCGACGTCCTGACTTTC
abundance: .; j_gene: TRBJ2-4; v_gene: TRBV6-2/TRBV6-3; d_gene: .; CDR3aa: CASSYTRDTKNIQYF; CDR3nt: TGTGCCAGCAGTTATACTAGAGATACCAAAAACATTCAGTACTTC
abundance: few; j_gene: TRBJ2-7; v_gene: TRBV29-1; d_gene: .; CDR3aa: CSVGGLVGSEQYF; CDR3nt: TGCAGCGTTGGGGGGCTAGTGGGAAGCGAGCAGTACTTC
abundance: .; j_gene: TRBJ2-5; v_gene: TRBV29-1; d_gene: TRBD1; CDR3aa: CSGQLQGAREAQYF; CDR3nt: TGCAGCGGCCAACTACAGGGGGCGAGGGAGGCCCAGTACTTC
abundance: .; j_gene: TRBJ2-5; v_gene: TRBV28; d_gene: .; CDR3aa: CASSLHKQDGETQYF; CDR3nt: TGTGCCAGCAGTTTACACAAACAGGACGGAGAGACCCAGTACTTC
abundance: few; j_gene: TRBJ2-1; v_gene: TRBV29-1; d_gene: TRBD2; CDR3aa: CSVSLAGGFNEQFF; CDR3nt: TGCAGCGTTAGCCTAGCGGGGGGTTTCAATGAGCAGTTCTTC
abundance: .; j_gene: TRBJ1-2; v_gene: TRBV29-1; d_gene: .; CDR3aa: CSVEGGNGYTF; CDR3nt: TGCAGCGTTGAGGGTGGTAACGGCTACACCTTC
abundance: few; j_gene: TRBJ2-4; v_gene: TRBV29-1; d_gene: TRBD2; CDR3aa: CSVATSYSAKNIQYF; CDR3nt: TGCAGCGTCGCGACTAGCTACTCAGCCAAAAACATTCAGTACTTC
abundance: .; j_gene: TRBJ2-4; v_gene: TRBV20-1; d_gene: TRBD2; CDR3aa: CSALPGLAGLGQNIQYF; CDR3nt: TGCAGTGCTCTTCCGGGACTAGCGGGCCTCGGACAAAACATTCAGTACTTC
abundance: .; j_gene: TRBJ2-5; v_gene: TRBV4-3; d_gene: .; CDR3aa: CASSQEGTEKETQYF; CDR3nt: TGCGCCAGCAGCCAAGAAGGTACAGAAAAAGAGACCCAGTACTTC
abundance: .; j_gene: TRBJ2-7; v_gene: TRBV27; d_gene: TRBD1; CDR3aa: CASRFSGTAYEQYF; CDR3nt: TGTGCCAGCAGATTCTCCGGGACAGCCTACGAGCAGTACTTC
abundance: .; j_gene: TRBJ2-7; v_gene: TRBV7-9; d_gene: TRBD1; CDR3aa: CASSLGTGRIEQYF; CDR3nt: TGTGCCAGCAGCTTGGGGACAGGGAGAATAGAGCAGTACTTC
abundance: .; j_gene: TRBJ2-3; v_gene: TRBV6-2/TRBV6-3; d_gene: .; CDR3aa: CASRLGYPGTREPDTQYF; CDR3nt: TGTGCCAGCAGGTTAGGGTATCCCGGGACACGGGAACCGGATACGCAGTATTTT
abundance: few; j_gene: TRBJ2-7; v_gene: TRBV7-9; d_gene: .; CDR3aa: CASSGGDRFYYEQYF; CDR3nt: TGTGCCAGCAGCGGCGGGGACAGATTTTATTACGAGCAGTACTTC
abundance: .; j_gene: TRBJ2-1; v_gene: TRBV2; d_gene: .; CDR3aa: CATYDPNVAYEQFF; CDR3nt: TGTGCCACATACGACCCGAACGTCGCGTATGAGCAGTTCTTC
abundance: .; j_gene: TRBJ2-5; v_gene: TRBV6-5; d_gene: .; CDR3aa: CASSYSDIRGETQYF; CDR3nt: TGTGCCAGCAGTTACTCGGACATTAGGGGAGAGACCCAGTACTTC
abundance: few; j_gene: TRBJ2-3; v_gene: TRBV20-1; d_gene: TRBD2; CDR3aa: CSARDWRREGADTQYF; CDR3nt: TGCAGTGCTAGAGATTGGCGGCGGGAGGGTGCAGATACGCAGTATTTT
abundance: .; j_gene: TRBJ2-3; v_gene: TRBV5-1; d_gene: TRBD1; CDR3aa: CASSLVGQGSQYF; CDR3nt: TGCGCCAGCAGCTTGGTGGGACAGGGCTCGCAGTATTTT
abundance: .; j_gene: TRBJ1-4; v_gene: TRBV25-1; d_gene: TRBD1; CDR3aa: CASRRTGENEKLFF; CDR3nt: TGTGCCAGCCGGAGGACAGGGGAGAATGAAAAACTGTTTTTT
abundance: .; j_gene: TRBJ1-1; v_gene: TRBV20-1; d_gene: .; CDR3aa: CSARDAEAFF; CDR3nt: TGCAGTGCTAGAGACGCTGAAGCTTTCTTT
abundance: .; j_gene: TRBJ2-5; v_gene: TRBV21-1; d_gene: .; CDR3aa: CARNVVPECSETQYF; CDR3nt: TGTGCCAGGAACGTGGTCCCGGAGTGCTCTGAGACCCAGTACTTC
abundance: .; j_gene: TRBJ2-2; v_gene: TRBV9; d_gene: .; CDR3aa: CASSVTGSGTGELFF; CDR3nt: TGTGCCAGCAGCGTTACAGGGTCGGGCACCGGGGAGCTGTTTTTT
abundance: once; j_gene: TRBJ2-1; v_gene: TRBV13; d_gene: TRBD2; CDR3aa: CASSPPLAGGNNEQFF; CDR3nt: TGTGCCAGCAGCCCACCTCTAGCGGGAGGAAACAATGAGCAGTTCTTC
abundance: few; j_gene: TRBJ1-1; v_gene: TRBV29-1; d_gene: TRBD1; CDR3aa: CSVTRQGRDEAFF; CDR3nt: TGCAGCGTTACGCGACAGGGAAGAGATGAAGCTTTCTTT
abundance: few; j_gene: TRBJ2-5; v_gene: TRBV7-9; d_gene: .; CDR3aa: CASSSYRTGLNQETQYF; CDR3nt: TGTGCCAGCAGCTCCTACCGCACGGGACTCAACCAAGAGACCCAGTACTTC
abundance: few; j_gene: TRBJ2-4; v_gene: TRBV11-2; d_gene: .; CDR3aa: CASSLIQGPKNIQYF; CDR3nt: TGTGCCAGCAGCTTAATACAGGGACCCAAAAACATTCAGTACTTC
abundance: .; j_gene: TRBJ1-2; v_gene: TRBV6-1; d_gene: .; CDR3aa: CASSEAPGPNYGYTF; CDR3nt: TGTGCCAGCAGTGAAGCACCAGGTCCTAACTATGGCTACACCTTC
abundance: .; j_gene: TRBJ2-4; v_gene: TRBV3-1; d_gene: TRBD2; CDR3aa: CASSEGRAARNIQYF; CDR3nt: TGTGCCAGCAGCGAGGGGAGGGCCGCCAGGAACATTCAGTACTTC
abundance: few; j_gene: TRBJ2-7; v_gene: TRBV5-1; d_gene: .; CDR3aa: CASSLTVLRDEQYF; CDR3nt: TGCGCCAGCAGCTTGACAGTCCTTCGGGACGAGCAGTACTTC
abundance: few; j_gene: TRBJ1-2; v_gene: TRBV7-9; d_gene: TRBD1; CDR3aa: CASRSGTGNLYGYTF; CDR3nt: TGTGCCAGCAGGTCCGGGACAGGGAATCTCTATGGCTACACCTTC
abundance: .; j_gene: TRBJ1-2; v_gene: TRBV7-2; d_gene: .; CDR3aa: CASSPGTFLMGYGYTF; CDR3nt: TGTGCCAGCAGCCCCGGGACATTCCTTATGGGCTATGGCTACACCTTC
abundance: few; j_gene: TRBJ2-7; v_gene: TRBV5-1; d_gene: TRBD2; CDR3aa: CASSLSPSGGSSYEQYF; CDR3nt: TGCGCCAGCAGCTTGTCTCCTAGCGGGGGGAGCTCCTACGAGCAGTACTTC
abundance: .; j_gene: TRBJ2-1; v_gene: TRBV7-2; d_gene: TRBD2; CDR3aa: CASSFGGSDEQFF; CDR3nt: TGTGCCAGCAGCTTCGGCGGGAGCGATGAGCAGTTCTTC
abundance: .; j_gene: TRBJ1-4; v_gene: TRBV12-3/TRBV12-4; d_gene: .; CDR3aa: CASSPSLAEPLMKRLFF; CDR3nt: TGTGCCAGCAGCCCGAGTTTGGCAGAGCCCCTAATGAAAAGACTGTTTTTT
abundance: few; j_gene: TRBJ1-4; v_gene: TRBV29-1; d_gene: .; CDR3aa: CSVTGTTNNEKLFF; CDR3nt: TGCAGCGTTACCGGGACGACCAATAATGAAAAACTGTTTTTT
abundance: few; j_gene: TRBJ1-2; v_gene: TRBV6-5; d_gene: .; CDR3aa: CASRVHPGGYTF; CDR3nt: TGTGCCAGCAGGGTACACCCGGGAGGCTACACCTTC
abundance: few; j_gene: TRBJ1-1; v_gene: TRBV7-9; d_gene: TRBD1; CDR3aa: CASSSRGGLEAFF; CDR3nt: TGTGCCAGCAGCTCCAGGGGGGGGTTAGAAGCTTTCTTT
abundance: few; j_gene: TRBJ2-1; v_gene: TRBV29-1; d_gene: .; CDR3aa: CSVVGPGGLPYNEQFF; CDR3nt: TGCAGCGTTGTAGGACCCGGGGGGCTACCTTACAATGAGCAGTTCTTC
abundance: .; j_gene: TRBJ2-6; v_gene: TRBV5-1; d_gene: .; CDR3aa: CASSLEYSGANVLTF; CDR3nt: TGCGCCAGCAGCTTGGAGTACTCTGGGGCCAACGTCCTGACTTTC
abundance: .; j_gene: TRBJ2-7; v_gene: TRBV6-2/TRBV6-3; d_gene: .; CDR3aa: CASSYIVGIVSYEQYF; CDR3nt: TGTGCCAGCAGTTACATCGTCGGGATCGTAAGCTACGAGCAGTACTTC
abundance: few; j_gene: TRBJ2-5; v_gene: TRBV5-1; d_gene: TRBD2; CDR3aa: CASSLNLAGVRETQYF; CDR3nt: TGCGCCAGCAGCTTGAACTTAGCGGGAGTGAGAGAGACCCAGTACTTC
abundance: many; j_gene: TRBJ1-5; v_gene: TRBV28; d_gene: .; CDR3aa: CASSLTDNQPQHF; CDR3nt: TGTGCCAGCAGCCTCACGGACAATCAGCCCCAGCATTTT
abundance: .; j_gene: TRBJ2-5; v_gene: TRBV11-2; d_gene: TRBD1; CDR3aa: CASSSVRGRETQYF; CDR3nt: TGTGCCAGCAGCTCAGTCAGGGGGCGTGAGACCCAGTACTTC
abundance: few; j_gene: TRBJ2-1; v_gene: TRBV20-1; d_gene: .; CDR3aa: CSARIMGNEQFF; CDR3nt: TGCAGTGCTAGAATTATGGGTAATGAGCAGTTCTTC
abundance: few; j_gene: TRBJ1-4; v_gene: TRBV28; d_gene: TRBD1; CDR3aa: CASSLDRTGPSWDEKLFF; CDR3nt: TGTGCCAGCAGTTTAGACCGGACAGGGCCTTCATGGGATGAAAAACTGTTTTTT
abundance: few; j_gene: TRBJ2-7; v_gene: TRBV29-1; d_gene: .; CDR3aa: CSVELSGEYEQYF; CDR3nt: TGCAGCGTTGAACTTTCAGGGGAGTACGAGCAGTACTTC
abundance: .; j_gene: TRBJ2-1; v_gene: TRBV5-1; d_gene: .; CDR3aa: CASSLGDEYNEQFF; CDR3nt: TGCGCCAGCAGCTTGGGGGACGAATACAATGAGCAGTTCTTC
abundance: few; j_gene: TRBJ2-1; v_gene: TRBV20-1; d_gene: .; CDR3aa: CSARPLSGVYNEQFF; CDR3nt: TGCAGTGCTAGACCGCTAAGCGGAGTCTACAATGAGCAGTTCTTC